Below are 8 T cell receptor beta chains sequenced from a single sample in a study of shared clonotypes between healthy human individuals. Data came from immunoSEQ multiplex PCR; TCRdb stores just in-frame clones and leaves some out. The sample lists roughly 300,000 clones; around nine tenths were seen once. Sequencing was carried out using memory CD8+ T cells sorted from blood. Stated subset: CD45RO+ cells pooled with CCR7-negative TemRA cells. The receptor set was obtained from a man aged 18 to 29 in good health.

This clone was seen once. The chain employs TRBV27 and TRBJ2-7; D tentatively fits TRBD1 or TRBD2 (6 bases each). This CDR3 is 16 amino acids long. Trimming removed 4 bases from V and 3 bases from J, with 19 bases in between. CDR1 and CDR2 from the germline V gene are MNHEY and SMNVEV (reference sequence). CDR3 in DNA: TGTGCCAGCAGTTCCCTATGGGGGGCTCCCTACTACGAGCAGTACTTC. Amino acid sequence: CASSSLWGAPYYEQYF.

This chain uses TRBV15 with TRBJ2-7, with 10 nucleotides matching TRBD2. CDR1 is LNHNV, CDR2 YYDKDF, per germline (reference sequence). CDR3 size: 14 residues. V gave up 7 bases and J gave up 1 base; unmatched junction bases: 4. CDR3 amino acids: CATMASGGSYEQYF. DNA for the CDR3: TGTGCCACCATGGCTAGCGGGGGATCCTACGAGCAGTACTTC. Together with reference TRBV15 and TRBJ2-7, the CDR3 gives the full variable domain: DAMVIQNPRYQVTQFGKPVTLSCSQTLNHNVMYWYQQKSSQAPKLLFHYYDKDFNNEADTPDNFQSRRPNTSFCFLDIRSPGLGDTAMYLCATMASGGSYEQYFGPGTRLTVT.

The V gene is TRBV19, the J gene TRBJ2-5; maybe TRBD2 (6 bases). The CDR3 runs 14 residues. Trimming shortened V by 5 bases and J by 4 bases, and 14 bases separated the two germline ends. Germline loops: CDR1 LNHDA, CDR2 SQIVND (reference sequence). The DNA for the CDR3 is TGTGCCAGTAGTGTCTTAGCGGATTCAGAGACCCAGTACTTC. Protein sequence: CASSVLADSETQYF.

The CDR3 region has the DNA TGTGCCAGCAGCTTGGGCAGTCCAGTTTCACCCCTCCACTTT. Its translation is CASSLGSPVSPLHF. The chain has TRBV5-6 and TRBJ1-6, with D unclear. This CDR3 is built from 14 residues. CDR1 is SGHDT, CDR2 YYEEEE, per germline. Trimming shortened V by 0 bases and J by 9 bases, and 10 bases separated the two germline ends.

In its sample, this clone was seen a few times. The chain employs TRBV10-1 and TRBJ2-3; 7 nucleotides match TRBD1. The germline V gene has CDR1 WNHNN and CDR2 SYGVQD (reference sequence). Trimming cost V 7 bases and J 1 base; bases outside gene matches: 5. This CDR3 is 14 amino acids long. The chain's CDR3 is CASTSGQGTDTQYF. CDR3 in DNA: TGCGCCAGCACCTCCGGACAGGGCACAGATACGCAGTATTTT.

The rearrangement uses TRBV7-9 and TRBJ2-7, with unresolved D. Trimming shortened V by 10 bases and J by 2 bases, and 15 bases separated the two germline ends. Germline V CDR1 and CDR2: SEHNR, FQNEAQ (reference sequence). The CDR3 has 13 amino acids. This chain's CDR3 is CATGEEPTYEQYF. The CDR3 coding sequence is TGTGCCACCGGCGAGGAACCAACCTACGAGCAGTACTTC.

The chain combines TRBV5-6 with TRBJ1-4; D remains unclear. The V end lost 0 bases, the J end lost 4 bases, and 10 bases lay between the germline ends. CDR3 length: 15 residues. The germline gives CDR1 SGHDT, CDR2 YYEEEE. The CDR3 spells CASSLAMAGNEKLFF. The CDR3 DNA is TGTGCCAGCAGCTTGGCCATGGCCGGTAATGAAAAACTGTTTTTT.

This chain connects TRBV18 to TRBJ1-5; D is ambiguous. CDR1 and CDR2 (germline): KGHSH, LQKENI. This CDR3 region has 13 residues. Trimming left V 1 base short and J 5 bases short, with 6 bases between. The DNA for the CDR3 is TGTGCCAGCTCACCACGGACCCATCAGCCCCAGCATTTT. Translation gives CASSPRTHQPQHF.